This is a list of T cell receptor beta chains from one sample in a study of blood T cell repertoires in COVID-19. Libraries were prepared by immunoSEQ multiplex PCR; TCRdb keeps only in-frame clonotypes and omits some of them. The table lists some 380,000 clones, approximately 89% of them singletons, with 1% to 1.5% in the top ten. The sample consisted of PBMCs or T cells enriched from blood (not recorded which). The receptors stem from a man under 40 who had recovered from COVID-19. The CDR3 runs from the conserved cysteine through the conserved F or W. A D gene is named only where the DNA matches it firmly. Part of the rows lack a size; the others show once, few, many or a class for expanded clones.

d_call,v_call,clone_size,j_call,cdr3_aa,cdr3_nt
-,TRBV4-2,-,TRBJ1-3,CASSQGGTSGNTIYF,TGTGCCAGCAGCCAAGGCGGGACCTCTGGAAACACCATATATTTT
-,TRBV15,-,TRBJ1-1,CATSRDRGNTEAFF,TGTGCCACCAGCAGAGACAGGGGGAACACTGAAGCTTTCTTT
-,TRBV21-1,-,TRBJ2-6,CARDYPWNVGANVLTF,TGTGCCAGAGACTATCCATGGAACGTAGGGGCCAACGTCCTGACTTTC
-,TRBV5-1,many,TRBJ1-2,CASSVPRFPGLKQYGYTF,TGCGCCAGCAGCGTACCGAGATTCCCGGGACTGAAACAGTATGGCTACACCTTC
-,TRBV13,-,TRBJ1-1,CASGSRGYDTEAFF,TGTGCCAGCGGGAGTCGGGGGTATGACACTGAAGCTTTCTTT
TRBD1,TRBV7-6,-,TRBJ1-6,CASSLVDRGGFNSPLHF,TGTGCCAGCAGCTTAGTAGACAGGGGAGGATTTAATTCACCCCTCCACTTT
TRBD1,TRBV18,-,TRBJ2-1,CASSPGQGQNNEQFF,TGTGCCAGCTCACCGGGACAGGGGCAAAACAATGAGCAGTTCTTC
-,TRBV29-1,-,TRBJ1-5,CSVAKDIYQPQHF,TGCAGCGTGGCAAAGGACATTTATCAGCCCCAGCATTTT
-,TRBV4-1,-,TRBJ1-3,CASSQERGAGNTIYF,TGCGCCAGCAGCCAAGAGCGGGGAGCGGGAAACACCATATATTTT
TRBD1,TRBV18,-,TRBJ1-2,CASSPPARGPDGYTF,TGTGCCAGCTCACCACCAGCTAGGGGGCCGGATGGCTACACCTTC
-,TRBV19,-,TRBJ1-5,CASSGEVSNQPQHF,TGTGCCAGTAGTGGGGAGGTTAGCAATCAGCCCCAGCATTTT
-,TRBV30,few,TRBJ1-2,CAWRSQEGRRGYTF,TGTGCCTGGAGGAGTCAGGAAGGGAGAAGAGGCTACACCTTC
TRBD1,TRBV6-5,-,TRBJ1-1,CASSSHRGGNTEAFF,TGTGCCAGCAGTTCCCACAGGGGAGGGAACACTGAAGCTTTCTTT
-,TRBV12-3/TRBV12-4,once,TRBJ1-2,CASSLPQYGYTF,TGTGCCAGCAGTTTACCGCAGTATGGCTACACCTTC
-,TRBV27,-,TRBJ2-4,CASRVRNIQYF,TGTGCCAGCAGGGTCCGGAACATTCAGTACTTC
TRBD1,TRBV11-2,-,TRBJ1-2,CASSPAGQYYGYTF,TGTGCCAGCAGCCCTGCGGGACAGTACTATGGCTACACCTTC
-,TRBV6-5,-,TRBJ2-7,CASAIVRQDEQYF,TGTGCCAGCGCTATCGTCAGGCAGGATGAGCAGTACTTC
TRBD1,TRBV5-1,-,TRBJ2-1,CASSPGTVNEQFF,TGCGCCAGCAGCCCCGGGACAGTCAATGAGCAGTTCTTC
-,TRBV7-9,-,TRBJ2-3,CASSRGTTDTQYF,TGTGCCAGCAGCAGGGGTACTACAGATACGCAGTATTTT
-,TRBV12-5,-,TRBJ1-5,CASGGGGPASNQPQHF,TGTGCTAGTGGCGGCGGGGGACCCGCTAGCAATCAGCCCCAGCATTTT
-,TRBV5-1,-,TRBJ2-3,CASSWGGTDTQYF,TGCGCCAGCAGCTGGGGGGGCACAGATACGCAGTATTTT
-,TRBV4-1,once,TRBJ1-1,CASSQVQDTEAFF,TGCGCCAGCAGCCAAGTACAGGACACTGAAGCTTTCTTT
TRBD2,TRBV9,-,TRBJ2-2,CASSSRTSGGTNTGELFF,TGTGCCAGCAGCTCGCGGACTAGCGGGGGAACGAACACCGGGGAGCTGTTTTTT
-,TRBV6-5,-,TRBJ1-2,CASSYSTAGGGYTF,TGTGCCAGCAGTTACTCGACGGCAGGCGGGGGCTACACCTTC
-,TRBV6-5,-,TRBJ1-5,CASSYSQGPGAQHF,TGTGCCAGCAGTTACTCTCAGGGCCCGGGAGCCCAGCATTTT
-,TRBV7-9,once,TRBJ1-3,CASSPSAGAGNTIYF,TGTGCCAGCAGCCCCTCCGCAGGGGCTGGAAACACCATATATTTT
-,TRBV7-2,-,TRBJ1-5,CASSLDVGGAFNQPQHF,TGTGCCAGCAGCTTAGATGTAGGAGGGGCATTCAATCAGCCCCAGCATTTT
-,TRBV7-2,once,TRBJ2-7,CASSTFRGYSYEQYF,TGTGCCAGCAGCACATTTCGGGGTTACTCCTACGAGCAGTACTTC
-,TRBV19,-,TRBJ2-2,CASSILPGRNTGELFF,TGTGCCAGTAGTATACTCCCGGGGAGGAACACCGGGGAGCTGTTTTTT
TRBD1,TRBV9,-,TRBJ2-7,CASSVGAGQGAIYEQYF,TGTGCCAGCAGCGTAGGGGCGGGACAGGGGGCAATATACGAGCAGTACTTC
-,TRBV10-1,few,TRBJ2-2,CASKAQGSTGELFF,TGCGCCAGCAAGGCCCAGGGAAGCACCGGGGAGCTGTTTTTT
-,TRBV20-1,-,TRBJ1-5,CSATDSSQPQHF,TGCAGTGCTACTGACAGTTCCCAGCCCCAGCATTTT
TRBD2,TRBV14,once,TRBJ2-7,CASSQDWGLGGNEQYF,TGTGCCAGCAGCCAAGATTGGGGACTCGGGGGGAACGAGCAGTACTTC
-,TRBV4-1,few,TRBJ2-7,CASSQEPVVSYEQYF,TGCGCCAGCAGCCAAGAGCCGGTGGTGTCCTACGAGCAGTACTTC
-,TRBV5-1,-,TRBJ2-7,CASSAGLKAYEQYF,TGCGCCAGCAGCGCCGGTCTAAAAGCCTACGAGCAGTACTTC
TRBD1,TRBV5-1,once,TRBJ1-6,CASGTGEANSPLHF,TGCGCCAGCGGGACAGGTGAAGCAAATTCACCCCTCCACTTT
TRBD2,TRBV4-3,-,TRBJ2-7,CASSHGLAGYYEQYF,TGCGCCAGCAGCCACGGACTAGCGGGATACTACGAGCAGTACTTC
TRBD1,TRBV5-6,-,TRBJ1-2,CASSIGTGAGYTF,TGTGCCAGCAGCATCGGGACAGGGGCCGGCTACACCTTC
-,TRBV5-1,-,TRBJ2-2,CASSLVSITGELFF,TGCGCCAGCAGCTTGGTGTCAATCACCGGGGAGCTGTTTTTT
-,TRBV2,-,TRBJ2-5,CASDFSVQETQYF,TGTGCCAGCGACTTTAGCGTACAGGAGACCCAGTACTTC
-,TRBV6-5,-,TRBJ1-2,CASWQANYGYTF,TGTGCCAGCTGGCAGGCGAACTATGGCTACACCTTC
-,TRBV5-5,-,TRBJ1-3,CASSLEAWLLDSSGNTIYF,TGTGCCAGCAGCTTGGAGGCGTGGCTGCTGGACAGCTCTGGAAACACCATATATTTT
-,TRBV3-1/TRBV3-2,-,TRBJ1-2,CASSRQQARYGYTF,TGTGCCAGCAGCCGACAGCAGGCCCGCTATGGCTACACCTTC
-,TRBV12-3/TRBV12-4,-,TRBJ1-6,CASSSRVRSPLHF,TGTGCCAGCAGTTCCAGGGTTCGCTCACCCCTCCACTTT
-,TRBV18,-,TRBJ2-7,CASSRAGVASYEQYF,TGTGCCAGCTCACGGGCAGGGGTTGCATCCTACGAGCAGTACTTC
TRBD1,TRBV19,-,TRBJ1-1,CASSTGTGWGNTEAFF,TGTGCCAGTAGTACCGGGACAGGGTGGGGGAACACTGAAGCTTTCTTT
TRBD1,TRBV6-1,few,TRBJ1-1,CASSESRFPTGTEAFF,TGTGCCAGCAGTGAATCTAGGTTCCCGACAGGGACTGAAGCTTTCTTT
-,TRBV7-9,-,TRBJ1-1,CASSHRDLGRRAEAFF,TGTGCCAGCAGCCATCGTGATTTGGGGAGGAGGGCTGAAGCTTTCTTT